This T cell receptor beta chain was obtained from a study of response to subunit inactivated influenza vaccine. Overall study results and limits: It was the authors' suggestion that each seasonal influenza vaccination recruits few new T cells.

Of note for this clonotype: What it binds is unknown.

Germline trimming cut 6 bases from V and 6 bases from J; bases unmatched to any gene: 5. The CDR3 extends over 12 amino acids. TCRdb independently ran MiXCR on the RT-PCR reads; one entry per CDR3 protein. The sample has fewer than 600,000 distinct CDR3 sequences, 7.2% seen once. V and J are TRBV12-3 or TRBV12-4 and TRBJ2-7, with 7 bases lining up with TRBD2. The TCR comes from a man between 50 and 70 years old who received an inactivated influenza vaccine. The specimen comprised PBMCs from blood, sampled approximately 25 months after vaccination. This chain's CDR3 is CASSRRGVEQYF. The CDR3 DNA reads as TGTGCCAGCAGCCGACGGGGGGTCGAGCAGTACTTC.